Presented here are 20 T cell receptor beta chains from one specimen sequenced in a study of T cell responses to AZD1222 COVID-19 vaccine. Clones were read by immunoSEQ multiplex PCR, and TCRdb kept only the in-frame ones, dropping some. Of more than 85,000 clones listed, around nine tenths are singletons. The starting material was peripheral blood, obtained on day 0 of AZD1222 vaccination. These receptor sequences come from an adult in good health.

The chain employs TRBV6-1 and TRBJ2-1; D not certain. Germline CDR1 is MNHNS and CDR2 is SASEGT. Trimming cost V 2 bases and J 7 bases, with 6 bases left between them. CDR3 length equals 12 residues. The CDR3 nucleotides read TGTGCCAGCAGTGAAATCTGGAATGAGCAGTTCTTC. Amino acids: CASSEIWNEQFF.

This chain uses TRBV11-3 with TRBJ2-7, with D unclear. The CDR3 is made up of 14 amino acids. Germline assignment: CDR1 SGHNT and CDR2 YENEEA. The V gene lost 0 bases and the J gene lost 5 bases, with 11 bases spanning the gap. The CDR3 reads CASSLDSGIHEQYF. The CDR3 DNA follows: TGTGCCAGCAGCTTAGACTCTGGCATCCACGAGCAGTACTTC.

This rearrangement joins TRBV18 to TRBJ1-1; maybe TRBD1 (6 bases). Between the trimmed V and J ends, which lost 3 bases and 1 base, there was a span of 12 bases. The CDR3 has 15 amino acids. Germline V CDR1 and CDR2: KGHSH, LQKENI. In nucleotides, the CDR3 is TGTGCCAGCTCACCCCCGGGGGGCGCGAACACTGAAGCTTTCTTT. Encoded protein: CASSPPGGANTEAFF.

This chain uses TRBV10-2 with TRBJ2-1, with 12 positions matching TRBD2. From germline, CDR1 is WSHSY and CDR2 SAAADI. There are 17 residues in the CDR3. The junction had 10 bases not matched to a gene; V was cut back by 6 bases and J by 4 bases. The DNA of the CDR3 is TGCGCCAGCAGCCCCGCTCGGACTAGCGGGGCTTACAATGAGCAGTTCTTC. Its protein is CASSPARTSGAYNEQFF.

The chain links TRBV25-1 to TRBJ1-1; D might be TRBD1 (5 bases). The V and J ends lost 1 base and 10 bases respectively, with 13 bases between them. In germline, CDR1 is MGHDK, CDR2 SYGVNS. This CDR3 has 13 amino acids. The CDR3 spells CASSESRSGRAFF. The DNA for the CDR3 is TGTGCCAGCAGTGAATCACGGTCAGGGAGAGCTTTCTTT.

This clone was picked up a small number of times. The genes are TRBV28 and TRBJ1-2; D may be TRBD1 (5 bases). This CDR3 spans 13 amino acids. The V end lost 5 bases, the J end lost 5 bases, and 12 bases lay between the germline ends. Germline V CDR1 and CDR2: MDHEN, SYDVKM. CDR3 sequence: CASSLGEGYGYTF. The CDR3, as DNA: TGTGCCAGCAGTCTGGGGGAGGGTTATGGCTACACCTTC.

V and J are TRBV11-2 and TRBJ2-1; TRBD2 is a possible D gene (5 bases). Germline V gene data show CDR1 as SGHAT and CDR2 as FQNNGV. The CDR3 runs to 17 residues. The V gene lost 1 base and the J gene lost 1 base, with 14 bases spanning the gap. CDR3 loop: CASSLVEAPGSYNEQFF. Here the CDR3 DNA reads TGTGCCAGCAGCTTAGTGGAGGCCCCGGGGTCCTACAATGAGCAGTTCTTC.

The chain uses TRBV6-5 and TRBJ2-3, with no clear D. The V and J ends lost 7 bases and 2 bases respectively, with 7 bases between them. In germline, CDR1 is MNHEY, CDR2 SVGAGI. The CDR3 runs 12 residues. Here the CDR3 reads CASKNDTDTQYF. The CDR3 DNA sequence: TGTGCCAGCAAGAACGACACAGATACGCAGTATTTT.

The chain joins TRBV5-4 to TRBJ2-7, with D perhaps matching TRBD2 (6 bases). Trimming pared 0 bases from V and 6 bases from J, leaving 7 bases between. CDR3 length: 12 amino acids. CDR1 and CDR2 (germline): SGHNT, YYREEE (reference sequence). CDR3 DNA sequence: TGTGCCAGCAGCTTGGGGGAGGCCGAGCAGTACTTC. Protein: CASSLGEAEQYF.

The chain employs TRBV5-1 and TRBJ2-5; no firm D call. Germline V gene lookup returns CDR1 SGHRS and CDR2 YFSETQ. CDR3 length: 16 residues. V was cut by 2 bases and J by 2 bases, with 16 bases left in between. In DNA form, the CDR3 reads TGCGCCAGCAGCTTACGGCTGCGAGATTTACAAGAGACCCAGTACTTC. It codes for CASSLRLRDLQETQYF.

This clone was found once. The chain links TRBV10-3 to TRBJ2-2; 8 nucleotides agree with TRBD1. This CDR3 spans 14 amino acids. V lost 10 bases, J lost 5 bases, and 9 bases stayed unmatched. The germline V gene has CDR1 ENHRY and CDR2 SYGVKD. CDR3 region: CATNKDRETGELFF. In nucleotides, the CDR3 is TGTGCCACAAACAAGGACAGGGAAACCGGGGAGCTGTTTTTT.

This clone was detected once. The J gene is TRBJ2-7, the V gene TRBV4-1; possibly TRBD1 or TRBD2 for D (5 bases each). Trimming took off 2 bases at V and 2 bases at J, with 13 bases between the two ends. Germline lookup yields CDR1 MGHRA and CDR2 YSYEKL. The CDR3 sequence is 15 residues long. The CDR3 nucleotides are TGCGCCAGCAGCCAAACATGGGACGGTACCTACGAGCAGTACTTC. It specifies CASSQTWDGTYEQYF.

CDR3 loop: CASSKGLVREQYF. The CDR3 region has the DNA TGTGCCAGCAGCAAAGGACTAGTACGCGAGCAGTACTTC. This chain connects TRBV7-2 to TRBJ2-7, with TRBD2 matching over 7 bases. Germline CDR1 and CDR2: SGHTA and FQGNSA. This CDR3 is 13 amino acids long. J was trimmed by 6 bases and V by 5 bases; bases with no gene match: 7.

V and J are TRBV5-1 and TRBJ2-3, with no clear D. This CDR3 has 15 amino acids. Looked up from germline, CDR1 is SGHRS and CDR2 is YFSETQ. Trimming took off 0 bases at V and 1 base at J, with 9 bases between the two ends. The DNA for the CDR3 is TGCGCCAGCAGCTTGGACGTGCCCCGCACAGATACGCAGTATTTT. Translated: CASSLDVPRTDTQYF.

The chain links TRBV27 to TRBJ2-3, with D tentatively TRBD1 (6 bases). CDR3 length: 22 amino acids. Germline loops: CDR1 MNHEY, CDR2 SMNVEV (reference sequence). V gave up 2 bases and J gave up 2 bases, with 32 bases separating them. In nucleotides, the CDR3 is TGTGCCAGCAGTTTAAACCCCGGTCTCCTCAATGGGGGCATATATTCCACAGATACGCAGTATTTT. Its translation is CASSLNPGLLNGGIYSTDTQYF.

The V call is TRBV19, the J call TRBJ2-3, with 10 bases identical to TRBD2. Unmatched junction bases numbered 9, after V lost 7 bases and J lost 5 bases. The CDR3 loop spans 15 amino acids. Germline V CDR1 and CDR2: LNHDA, SQIVND (reference sequence). DNA for the CDR3: TGTGCCAGTATAGGAGCGGGGGGGCCGAGAGATACGCAGTATTTT. Its protein product is CASIGAGGPRDTQYF.

This chain joins TRBV15 and TRBJ1-1; the match to TRBD1 covers 9 bases. Per the germline V gene, CDR1 is LNHNV and CDR2 is YYDKDF (reference sequence). With V trimmed by 1 base and J by 4 bases, 4 bases remained unmatched. CDR3 length: 15 amino acids. The DNA of the CDR3 is TGTGCCACCAGCAGAGTGCCGACAGGGGGCACTGAAGCTTTCTTT. It encodes CATSRVPTGGTEAFF.

The chain is built from TRBV2 and TRBJ1-1; possibly TRBD1 for D (6 bases). The CDR3 runs to 13 residues. V was trimmed by 6 bases and J by 4 bases, leaving 12 bases between them. CDR1 and CDR2 from the germline V gene are SNHLY and FYNNEI. This CDR3 reads CASRDSYTTEAFF. The CDR3 DNA reads as TGTGCCAGCAGGGACAGTTATACCACTGAAGCTTTCTTT.

The chain is built from TRBV6-5 and TRBJ2-1, with D unclear. V lost 0 bases and J lost 10, with 4 bases in between. Germline V CDR1 and CDR2: MNHEY, SVGAGI. The CDR3 consists of 11 residues. The CDR3 loop reads CASSYSSEQFF. In DNA form, the CDR3 reads TGTGCCAGCAGTTACTCCTCGGAGCAGTTCTTC.

The chain recombines TRBV28 with TRBJ1-2; TRBD1 aligns across 7 bases. CDR3 length equals 15 residues. Trimming removed 5 bases from V and 1 base from J; junction bases left unmatched: 7. Germline V gene sequence: CDR1 MDHEN, CDR2 SYDVKM. The CDR3 spells CASSIGGQLNYGYTF. Here the CDR3 DNA reads TGTGCCAGCAGTATAGGGGGACAGCTTAACTATGGCTACACCTTC.